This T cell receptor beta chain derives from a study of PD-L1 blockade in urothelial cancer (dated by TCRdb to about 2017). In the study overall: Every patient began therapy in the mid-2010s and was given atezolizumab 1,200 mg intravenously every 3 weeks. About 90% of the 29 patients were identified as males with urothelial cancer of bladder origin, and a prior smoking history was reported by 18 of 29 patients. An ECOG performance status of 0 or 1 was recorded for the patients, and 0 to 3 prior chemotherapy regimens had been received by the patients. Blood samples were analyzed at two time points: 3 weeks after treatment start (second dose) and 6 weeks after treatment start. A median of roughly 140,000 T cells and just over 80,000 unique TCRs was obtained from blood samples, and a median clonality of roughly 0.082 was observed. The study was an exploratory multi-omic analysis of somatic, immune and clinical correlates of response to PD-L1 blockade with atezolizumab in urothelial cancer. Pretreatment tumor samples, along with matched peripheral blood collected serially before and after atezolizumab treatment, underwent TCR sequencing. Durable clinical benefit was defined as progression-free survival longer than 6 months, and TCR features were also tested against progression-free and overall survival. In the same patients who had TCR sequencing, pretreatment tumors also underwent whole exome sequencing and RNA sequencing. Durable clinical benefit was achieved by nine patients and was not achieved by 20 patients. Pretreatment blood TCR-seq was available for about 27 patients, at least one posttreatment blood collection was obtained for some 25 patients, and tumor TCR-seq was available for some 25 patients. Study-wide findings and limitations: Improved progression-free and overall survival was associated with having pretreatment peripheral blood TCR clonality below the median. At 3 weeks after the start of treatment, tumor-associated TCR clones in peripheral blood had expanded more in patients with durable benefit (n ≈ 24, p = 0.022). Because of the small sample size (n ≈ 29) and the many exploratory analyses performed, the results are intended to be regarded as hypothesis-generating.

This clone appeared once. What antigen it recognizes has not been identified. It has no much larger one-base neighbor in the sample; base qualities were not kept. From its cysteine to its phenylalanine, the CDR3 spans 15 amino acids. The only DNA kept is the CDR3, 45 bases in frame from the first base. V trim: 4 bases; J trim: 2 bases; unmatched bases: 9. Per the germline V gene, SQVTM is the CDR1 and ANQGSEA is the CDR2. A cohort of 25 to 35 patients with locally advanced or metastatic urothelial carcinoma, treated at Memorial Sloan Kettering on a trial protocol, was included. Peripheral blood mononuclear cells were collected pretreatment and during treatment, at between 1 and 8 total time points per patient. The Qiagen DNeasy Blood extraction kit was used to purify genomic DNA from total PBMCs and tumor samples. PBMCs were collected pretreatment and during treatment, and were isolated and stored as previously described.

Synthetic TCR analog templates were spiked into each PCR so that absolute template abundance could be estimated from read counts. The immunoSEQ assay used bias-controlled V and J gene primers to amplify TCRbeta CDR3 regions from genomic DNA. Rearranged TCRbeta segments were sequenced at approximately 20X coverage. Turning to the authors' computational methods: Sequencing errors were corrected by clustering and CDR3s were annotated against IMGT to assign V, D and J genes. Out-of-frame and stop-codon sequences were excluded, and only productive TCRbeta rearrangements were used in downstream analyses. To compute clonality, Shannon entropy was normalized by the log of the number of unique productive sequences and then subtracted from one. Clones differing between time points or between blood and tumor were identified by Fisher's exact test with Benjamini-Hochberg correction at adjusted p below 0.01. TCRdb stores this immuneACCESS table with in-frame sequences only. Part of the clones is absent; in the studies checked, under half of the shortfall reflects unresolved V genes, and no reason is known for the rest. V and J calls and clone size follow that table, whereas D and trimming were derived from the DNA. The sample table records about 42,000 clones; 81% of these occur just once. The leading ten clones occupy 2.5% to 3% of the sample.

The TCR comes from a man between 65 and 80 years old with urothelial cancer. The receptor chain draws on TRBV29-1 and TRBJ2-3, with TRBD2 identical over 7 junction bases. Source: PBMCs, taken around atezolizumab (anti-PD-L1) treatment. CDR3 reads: CSVGLRAGFTDTQYF. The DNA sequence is TGCAGCGTTGGTTTGCGAGCGGGGTTCACAGATACGCAGTATTTT.